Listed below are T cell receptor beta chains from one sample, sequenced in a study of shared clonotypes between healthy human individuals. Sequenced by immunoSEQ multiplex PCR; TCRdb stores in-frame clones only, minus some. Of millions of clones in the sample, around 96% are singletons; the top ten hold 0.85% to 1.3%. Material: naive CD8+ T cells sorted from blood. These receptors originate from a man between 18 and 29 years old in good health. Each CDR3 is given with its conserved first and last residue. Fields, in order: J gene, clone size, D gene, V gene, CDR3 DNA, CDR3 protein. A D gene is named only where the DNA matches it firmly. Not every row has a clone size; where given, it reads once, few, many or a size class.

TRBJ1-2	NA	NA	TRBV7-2	TGTGCCAGCAGCTTAGCGGACCACTATGGCTACACCTTC	CASSLADHYGYTF
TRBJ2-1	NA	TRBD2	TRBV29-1	TGCAGCGACGGGATTCCGGGACTAGCGGGGGGGACCTACAATGAGCAGTTCTTC	CSDGIPGLAGGTYNEQFF
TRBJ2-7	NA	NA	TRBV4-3	TGCGCCAGCAGCCAAGAAACTGACCTCCGAAGCTCCTACGAGCAGTACTTC	CASSQETDLRSSYEQYF
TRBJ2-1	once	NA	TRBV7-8	TGTGCCAGCAGCCAGTGGGATCCCATTCCTGGGTTCTTC	CASSQWDPIPGFF
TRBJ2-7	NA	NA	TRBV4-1	TGCGCCAGCAGCCACCTAACCGGGGCTTCCTACGAGCAGTACTTC	CASSHLTGASYEQYF
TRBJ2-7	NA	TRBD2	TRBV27	TGTGCCAGCAGTTTTAGGCTAGCGGATACCTACGAGCAGTACTTC	CASSFRLADTYEQYF
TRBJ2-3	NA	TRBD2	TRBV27	TGTGCCAGCAGTCTTGGGCTAGCGGGAGGCTTTAGCACAGATACGCAGTATTTT	CASSLGLAGGFSTDTQYF
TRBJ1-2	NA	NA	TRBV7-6	TGTGCCAGCAGCTTAGGACAGAACACTAACTATGGCTACACCTTC	CASSLGQNTNYGYTF
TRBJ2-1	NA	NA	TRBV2	TGTGCCAGCAGGGGAGCTAGGGGAGGTGAGCAGTTCTTC	CASRGARGGEQFF
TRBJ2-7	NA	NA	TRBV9	TGTGCCAGCGGAGGGCTTAACGAGCAGTACTTC	CASGGLNEQYF
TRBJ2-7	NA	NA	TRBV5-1	TGCGCCAGCAGCTTGGTAGGGCCGGACTACGAGCAGTACTTC	CASSLVGPDYEQYF
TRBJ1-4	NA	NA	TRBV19	TGTGCCAGTAGTATATCTGAGAATGAAAAACTGTTTTTT	CASSISENEKLFF
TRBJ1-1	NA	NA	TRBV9	TGTGCCAGCAGCGTAGAACCAGGGGCAATCGGTTCAAACACTGAAGCTTTCTTT	CASSVEPGAIGSNTEAFF
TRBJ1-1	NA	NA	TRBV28	TGTGCCAGCAACGATTGGGGGTATAACACTGAAGCTTTCTTT	CASNDWGYNTEAFF
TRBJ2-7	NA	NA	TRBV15	TGTGCCACCAGCAGAGATCAGGGAGCCTACGAGCAGTACTTC	CATSRDQGAYEQYF
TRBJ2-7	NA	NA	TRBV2	TGTGCCAGCAGCCCCCCCGTCGGTTACGAGCAGTACTTC	CASSPPVGYEQYF
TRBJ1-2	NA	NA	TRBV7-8	TGTGCCAGCAGCTATATGGGAGTAGGGCTCTATGGCTACACCTTC	CASSYMGVGLYGYTF
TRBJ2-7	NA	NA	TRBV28	TGTGCCAGCAGTCCCAGGTACGAGCAGTACTTC	CASSPRYEQYF
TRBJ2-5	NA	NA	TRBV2	TGTGCCGAGCAGGGACCAGGGAGGATAGAGACCCAGTACTTC	CAEQGPGRIETQYF
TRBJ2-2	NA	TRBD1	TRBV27	TGTGCCAGCTTCGGGACAGGGGGTGGTGTCGGGGAGCTGTTTTTT	CASFGTGGGVGELFF
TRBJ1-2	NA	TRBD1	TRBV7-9	TGTGCCAGCAGCACCCGGGACAGGGAAGGATATGGCTACACCTTC	CASSTRDREGYGYTF
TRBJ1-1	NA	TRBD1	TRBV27	TGTGCCAGCAGTTTGGACAGGGGGCATACTGAAGCTTTCTTT	CASSLDRGHTEAFF
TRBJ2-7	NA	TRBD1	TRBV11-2	TGTGCCAGCAGCTTGGGACAGCACTACGAGCAGTACTTC	CASSLGQHYEQYF
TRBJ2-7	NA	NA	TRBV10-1	TGCGCCAGCAGTGGGGGGCCGGGACCTTCTTACGAGCAGTACTTC	CASSGGPGPSYEQYF
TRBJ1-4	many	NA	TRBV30	TGTGCCTGGAGTGTAGGCTCGGCGGTTGGAAAACTGTTTTTT	CAWSVGSAVGKLFF
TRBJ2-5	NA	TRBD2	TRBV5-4	TGTGCCAGCAGCTTGGTAGCGGGGGAAGGGGAGACCCAGTACTTC	CASSLVAGEGETQYF
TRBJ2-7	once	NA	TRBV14	TGTGCCAGCAGCCAGGTGAGGAGCTACGAGCAGTACTTC	CASSQVRSYEQYF
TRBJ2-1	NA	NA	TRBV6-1	TGTGCCACGATAAAAGGGACGCAGCAGTTCTTC	CATIKGTQQFF
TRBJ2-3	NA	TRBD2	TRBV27	TGTGCCAGCAGTGAATTACTAGCGGGAGACACAGATACGCAGTATTTT	CASSELLAGDTDTQYF
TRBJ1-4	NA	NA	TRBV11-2	TGTGCCAGCAGCTCGAGGGCTGGGGCAACTAATGAAAAACTGTTTTTT	CASSSRAGATNEKLFF
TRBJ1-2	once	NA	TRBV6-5	TGTGCCAGCTGGGGGAGAGGCTACACCTTC	CASWGRGYTF
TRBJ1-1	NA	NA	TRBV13	TGTGCCAGCAGCTTAGGAGGCGGGAACACTGAAGCTTTCTTT	CASSLGGGNTEAFF
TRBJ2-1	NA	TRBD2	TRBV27	TGTGCCAGCAGTTTACTAGCGGGAGAGGTCTACAATGAGCAGTTCTTC	CASSLLAGEVYNEQFF
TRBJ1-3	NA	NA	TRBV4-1	TGCGCCAGCAGCCAAGGGGGGATCTCTGGAAACACCATATATTTT	CASSQGGISGNTIYF
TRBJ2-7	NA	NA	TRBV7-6	TGTGCCAGCAGCCCAAGCGTCAACTCCTACGAGCAGTACTTC	CASSPSVNSYEQYF
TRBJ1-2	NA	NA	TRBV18	TGTGCCAGCTCACCACCGGAGGGACTGAATTATGGCTACACCTTC	CASSPPEGLNYGYTF
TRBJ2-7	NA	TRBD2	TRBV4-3	TGCGCCAGCAGCCCGACAGGGACTAGCGGGATCTACGAGCAGTACTTC	CASSPTGTSGIYEQYF
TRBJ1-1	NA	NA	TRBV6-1	TGTGCCAGCAGTGAAGCGCTTGGGGCCGGGAACACTGAAGCTTTCTTT	CASSEALGAGNTEAFF
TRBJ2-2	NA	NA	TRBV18	TGTGCCAGCTCCCCTCGGGACTTACTCCCGAACACCGGGGAGCTGTTTTTT	CASSPRDLLPNTGELFF
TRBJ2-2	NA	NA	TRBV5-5	TGTGCCAGCAGCGAAACACCCACAGGGAACACCGGGGAGCTGTTTTTT	CASSETPTGNTGELFF
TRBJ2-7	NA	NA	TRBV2	TGTGCCAGCAGCCCCAGGTACGAGCAGTACTTC	CASSPRYEQYF
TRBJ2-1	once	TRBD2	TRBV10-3	TGTGCCACCGGGACTGGGACTAGCGGGGCCCCCTACAATGAGCAGTTCTTC	CATGTGTSGAPYNEQFF
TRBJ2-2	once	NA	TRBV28	TGTGCCAGCAGTTTAAGGGGGGTGGACACCGGGGAGCTGTTTTTT	CASSLRGVDTGELFF
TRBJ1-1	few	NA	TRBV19	TGTGCCAGTAGTATGGCGGTGAACACTGAAGCTTTCTTT	CASSMAVNTEAFF
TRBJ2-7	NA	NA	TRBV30	TGTGCCTGGAGCCGGGGGCAGTACTTC	CAWSRGQYF
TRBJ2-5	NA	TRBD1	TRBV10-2	TGCGCCAGCAGTCTGGACAGGAGGGAGACCCAGTACTTC	CASSLDRRETQYF
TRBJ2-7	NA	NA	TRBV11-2	TGTGCCAGCAGCGCGCGGGACTTACAGTACGAGCAGTACTTC	CASSARDLQYEQYF
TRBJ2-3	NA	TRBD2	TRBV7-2	TGTGCCAGCAGCTTATACGGGGGGAGCACAGATACGCAGTATTTT	CASSLYGGSTDTQYF
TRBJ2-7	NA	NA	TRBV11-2	TGTGCCAGCCACCCGACGGGGACCTACGAGCAGTACTTC	CASHPTGTYEQYF
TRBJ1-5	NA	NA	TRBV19	TGTGCCAGTAGTACCCTCGGGACACTTAGCAATCAGCCCCAGCATTTT	CASSTLGTLSNQPQHF
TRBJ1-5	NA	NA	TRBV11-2	TGTGCCAGCAGCCGAGACAATCAGCCCCAGCATTTT	CASSRDNQPQHF
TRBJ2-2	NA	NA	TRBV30	TGTGCCTGGTGCCCTATGCCCGGGGAGCTGTTTTTT	CAWCPMPGELFF
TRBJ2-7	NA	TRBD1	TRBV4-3	TGCGCCAGCAGCCCGGACAGGGGTTACGAGCAGTACTTC	CASSPDRGYEQYF
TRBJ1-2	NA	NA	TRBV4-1	TGCGCCAGCAGCCAAATGGAGGGGCCTAGTGGCTACACCTTC	CASSQMEGPSGYTF
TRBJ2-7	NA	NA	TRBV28	TGTGCCAGCAGTTCAGGGGGGTACGACTACGAGCAGTACTTC	CASSSGGYDYEQYF
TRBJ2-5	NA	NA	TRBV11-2	TGTGCCAGCAGCTTATCGGGGGCCTCCCAAGAGACCCAGTACTTC	CASSLSGASQETQYF
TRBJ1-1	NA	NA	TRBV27	TGTGCCAGCAGGCCGTACCTGAACACTGAAGCTTTCTTT	CASRPYLNTEAFF
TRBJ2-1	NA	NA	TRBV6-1	TGTGCCAGCAGTGAAGCGGTAGGTCCAAGCGGTGAGCAGTTCTTC	CASSEAVGPSGEQFF
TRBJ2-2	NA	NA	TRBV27	TGTGCCAGCAGGGGACACTCGAACACCGGGGAGCTGTTTTTT	CASRGHSNTGELFF